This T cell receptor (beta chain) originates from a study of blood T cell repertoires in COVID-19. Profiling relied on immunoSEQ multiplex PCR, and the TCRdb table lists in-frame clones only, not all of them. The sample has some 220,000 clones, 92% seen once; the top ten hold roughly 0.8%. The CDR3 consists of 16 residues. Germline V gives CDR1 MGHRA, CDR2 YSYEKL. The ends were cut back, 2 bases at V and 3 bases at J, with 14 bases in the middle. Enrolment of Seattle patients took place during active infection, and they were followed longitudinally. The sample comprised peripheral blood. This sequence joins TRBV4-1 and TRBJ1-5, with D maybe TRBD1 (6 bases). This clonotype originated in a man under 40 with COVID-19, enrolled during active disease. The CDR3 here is CASSQTQGSYNQPQHF. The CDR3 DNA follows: TGCGCCAGCAGCCAAACACAGGGCAGCTACAATCAGCCCCAGCATTTT.